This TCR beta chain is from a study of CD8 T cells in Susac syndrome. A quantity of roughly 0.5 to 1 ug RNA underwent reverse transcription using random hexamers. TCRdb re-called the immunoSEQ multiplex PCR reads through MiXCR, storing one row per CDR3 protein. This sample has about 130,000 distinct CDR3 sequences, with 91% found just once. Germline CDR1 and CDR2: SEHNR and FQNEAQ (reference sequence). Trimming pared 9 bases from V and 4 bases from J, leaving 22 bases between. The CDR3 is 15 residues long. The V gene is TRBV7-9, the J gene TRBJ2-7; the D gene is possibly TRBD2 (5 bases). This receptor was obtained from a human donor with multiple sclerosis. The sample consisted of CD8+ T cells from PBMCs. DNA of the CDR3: TGTGCCAGTATCCCGGGGTTCCAGGAAGGTTACGAGCAGTACTTC. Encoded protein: CASIPGFQEGYEQYF.